This T cell receptor (beta chain) was identified in a study of patients and donors after allogeneic stem cell transplantation. V lost 3 bases and J 5 bases, leaving 13 bases between the germline ends. The CDR3 length is 14 residues. Germline V lookup: CDR1 MGHDK, CDR2 SYGVNS. TCRdb reprocessed the RT-PCR reads with MiXCR, giving one entry per CDR3 protein. The sample records approximately 140,000 distinct CDR3 sequences, 37% being singletons. This sequence joins TRBV25-1 and TRBJ2-5; D remains ambiguous. This clonotype was obtained from a human donor who was either an allogeneic HSCT recipient or a stem cell or donor lymphocyte infusion donor (not recorded which). It is not recorded whose cells these are; they may come from a transplant donor. The sequencing input was blood, either unsorted or a sorted T cell fraction (not recorded which). CDR3 nucleotides: TGTGCCAGCAGTGACCGGCAGACGGGCGAGACCCAGTACTTC. This translates into CASSDRQTGETQYF.